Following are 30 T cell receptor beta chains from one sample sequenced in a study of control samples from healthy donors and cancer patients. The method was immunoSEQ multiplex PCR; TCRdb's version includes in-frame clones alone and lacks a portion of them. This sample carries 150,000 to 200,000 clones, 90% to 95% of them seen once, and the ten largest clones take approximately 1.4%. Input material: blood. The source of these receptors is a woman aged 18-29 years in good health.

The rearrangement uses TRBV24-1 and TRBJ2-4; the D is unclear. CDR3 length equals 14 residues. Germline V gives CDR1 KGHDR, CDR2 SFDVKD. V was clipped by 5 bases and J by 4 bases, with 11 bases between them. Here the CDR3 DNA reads TGTGCCACCAGTGGGTCTGGCGGAAAAAACATTCAGTACTTC. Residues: CATSGSGGKNIQYF.

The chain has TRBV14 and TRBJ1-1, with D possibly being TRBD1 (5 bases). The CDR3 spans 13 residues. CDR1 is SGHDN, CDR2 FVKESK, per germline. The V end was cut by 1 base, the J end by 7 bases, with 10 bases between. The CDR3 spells CASSQGGGGEAFF. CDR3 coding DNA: TGTGCCAGCAGCCAAGGGGGCGGTGGTGAAGCTTTCTTT.

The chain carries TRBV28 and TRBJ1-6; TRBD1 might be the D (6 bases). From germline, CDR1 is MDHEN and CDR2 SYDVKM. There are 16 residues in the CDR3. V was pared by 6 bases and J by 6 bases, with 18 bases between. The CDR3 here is CASSLQGPVGNSPLHF. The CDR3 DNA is TGTGCCAGCAGCTTACAGGGACCTGTAGGTAATTCACCCCTCCACTTT. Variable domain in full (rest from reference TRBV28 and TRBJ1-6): DVKVTQSSRYLVKRTGEKVFLECVQDMDHENMFWYRQDPGLGLRLIYFSYDVKMKEKGDIPEGYSVSREKKERFSLILESASTNQTSMYLCASSLQGPVGNSPLHFGNGTRLTVT.

CDR3 residues: CSASPADTQYF. The CDR3, as DNA: TGCAGTGCCTCCCCCGCGGATACGCAGTATTTT. The chain combines TRBV20-1 with TRBJ2-3, with no clear D. The CDR3 length is 11 residues. Trimming removed 6 bases from V and 6 bases from J, with 10 bases in between. The germline CDR1 and CDR2 sequences are DFQATT and SNEGSKA (reference sequence).

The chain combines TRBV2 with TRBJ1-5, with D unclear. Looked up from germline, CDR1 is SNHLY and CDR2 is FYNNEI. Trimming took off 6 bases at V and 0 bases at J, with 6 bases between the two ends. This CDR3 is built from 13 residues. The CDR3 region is CASSRYSNQPQHF. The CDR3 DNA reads TGTGCCAGCAGCCGGTATAGCAATCAGCCCCAGCATTTT.

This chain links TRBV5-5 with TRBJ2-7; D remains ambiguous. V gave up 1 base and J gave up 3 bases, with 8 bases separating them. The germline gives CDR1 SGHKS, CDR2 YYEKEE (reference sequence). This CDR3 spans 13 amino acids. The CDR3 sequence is CASSLSMNYEQYF. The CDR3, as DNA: TGTGCCAGCAGCTTGAGTATGAACTACGAGCAGTACTTC.

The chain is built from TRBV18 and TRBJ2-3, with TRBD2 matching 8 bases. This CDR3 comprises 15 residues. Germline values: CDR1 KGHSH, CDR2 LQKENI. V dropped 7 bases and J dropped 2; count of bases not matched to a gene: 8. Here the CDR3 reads CASFRGGTATDTQYF. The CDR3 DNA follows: TGTGCCAGCTTCCGGGGGGGGACCGCCACAGATACGCAGTATTTT.

The CDR3 loop is CASSFTSGGGTDTQYF. The CDR3 DNA sequence: TGTGCCAGCAGCTTTACTAGCGGGGGGGGCACAGATACGCAGTATTTT. The chain combines TRBV4-2 with TRBJ2-3; 13 bases are shared with TRBD2. The CDR3 length is 16 residues. Trimming at V came to 5 bases and at J to 1 base, leaving 3 bases not matched to a gene. CDR1 is LGHNA, CDR2 YNFKEQ, per germline.

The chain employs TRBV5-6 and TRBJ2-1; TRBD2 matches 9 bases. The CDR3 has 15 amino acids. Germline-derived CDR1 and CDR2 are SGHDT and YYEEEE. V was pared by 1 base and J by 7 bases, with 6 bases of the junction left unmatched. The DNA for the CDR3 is TGTGCCAGCAGCTTGATGTTAGCGGGGGAAAATGAGCAGTTCTTC. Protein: CASSLMLAGENEQFF.

CDR3 protein: CASSIFREETQYF. DNA of the CDR3: TGTGCCAGTAGTATTTTCAGGGAAGAGACCCAGTACTTC. This chain connects TRBV19 to TRBJ2-5, with D tentatively TRBD1 (5 bases). The CDR3 extends over 13 amino acids. Trimming shortened V by 3 bases and J by 3 bases, and 8 bases separated the two germline ends. In germline, CDR1 is LNHDA, CDR2 SQIVND (reference sequence).

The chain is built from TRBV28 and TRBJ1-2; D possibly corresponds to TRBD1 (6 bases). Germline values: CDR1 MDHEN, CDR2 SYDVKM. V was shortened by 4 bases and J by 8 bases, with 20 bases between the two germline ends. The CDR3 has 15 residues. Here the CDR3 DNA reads TGTGCCAGCAGTTCTTCTATCCAGGGGATCGGAGGCTACACCTTC. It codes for CASSSSIQGIGGYTF.

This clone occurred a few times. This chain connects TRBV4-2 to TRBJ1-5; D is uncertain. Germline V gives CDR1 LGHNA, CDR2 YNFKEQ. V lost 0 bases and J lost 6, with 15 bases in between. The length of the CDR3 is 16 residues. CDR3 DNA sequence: TGTGCCAGCAGCCAAGACAGAACGGTCGGGTCTCAGCCCCAGCATTTT. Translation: CASSQDRTVGSQPQHF.

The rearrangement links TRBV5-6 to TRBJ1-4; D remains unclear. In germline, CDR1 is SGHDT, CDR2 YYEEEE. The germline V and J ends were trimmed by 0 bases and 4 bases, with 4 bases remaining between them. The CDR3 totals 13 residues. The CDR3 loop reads CASSLGGNEKLFF. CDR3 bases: TGTGCCAGCAGCTTGGGAGGTAATGAAAAACTGTTTTTT.

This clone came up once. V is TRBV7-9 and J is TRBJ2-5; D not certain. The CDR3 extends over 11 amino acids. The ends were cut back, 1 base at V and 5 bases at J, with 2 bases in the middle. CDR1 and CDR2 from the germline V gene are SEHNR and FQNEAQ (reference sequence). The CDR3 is CASSLDETQYF. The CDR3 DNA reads TGTGCCAGCAGCTTAGACGAGACCCAGTACTTC.

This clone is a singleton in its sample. As DNA, the CDR3 is TGTGCCAGCAGCCCCACCGGGACAGGGGGCGCGGGGGAGACCCAGTACTTC. Its translation is CASSPTGTGGAGETQYF. The chain carries TRBV11-3 and TRBJ2-5; 12 nucleotides align to TRBD1. The CDR3 covers 17 residues. Germline V lookup: CDR1 SGHNT, CDR2 YENEEA. The junction had 12 bases not matched to a gene; V was cut back by 5 bases and J by 5 bases.

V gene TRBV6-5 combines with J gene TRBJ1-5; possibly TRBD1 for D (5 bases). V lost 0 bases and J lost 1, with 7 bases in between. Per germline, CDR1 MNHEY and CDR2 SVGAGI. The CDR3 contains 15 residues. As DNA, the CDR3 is TGTGCCAGCAGTTACTCGGGGGGGAGCAATCAGCCCCAGCATTTT. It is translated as CASSYSGGSNQPQHF.

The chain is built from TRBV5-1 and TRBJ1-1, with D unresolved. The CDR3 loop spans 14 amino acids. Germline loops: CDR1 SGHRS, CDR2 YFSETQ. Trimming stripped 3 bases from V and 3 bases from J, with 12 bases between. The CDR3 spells CASSSSGRDTEAFF. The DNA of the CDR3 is TGCGCCAGCAGCTCTTCGGGAAGGGACACTGAAGCTTTCTTT. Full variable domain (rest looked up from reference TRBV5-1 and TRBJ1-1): KAGVTQTPRYLIKTRGQQVTLSCSPISGHRSVSWYQQTPGQGLQFLFEYFSETQRNKGNFPGRFSGRQFSNSRSEMNVSTLELGDSALYLCASSSSGRDTEAFFGQGTRLTVV.

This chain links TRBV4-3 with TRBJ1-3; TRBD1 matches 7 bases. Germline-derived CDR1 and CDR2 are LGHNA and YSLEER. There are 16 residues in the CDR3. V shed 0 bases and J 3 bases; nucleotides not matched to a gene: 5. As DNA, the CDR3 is TGCGCCAGCAGCCAAGATTATAGGGACAGTGGAAACACCATATATTTT. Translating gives CASSQDYRDSGNTIYF.

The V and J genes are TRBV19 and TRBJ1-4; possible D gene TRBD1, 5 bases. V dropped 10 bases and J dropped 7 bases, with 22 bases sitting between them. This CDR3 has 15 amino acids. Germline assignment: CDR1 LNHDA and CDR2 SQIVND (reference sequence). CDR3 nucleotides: TGTGCCACCCTTCAGCCCGGGACCGGCGGTGAAAAACTGTTTTTT. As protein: CATLQPGTGGEKLFF.

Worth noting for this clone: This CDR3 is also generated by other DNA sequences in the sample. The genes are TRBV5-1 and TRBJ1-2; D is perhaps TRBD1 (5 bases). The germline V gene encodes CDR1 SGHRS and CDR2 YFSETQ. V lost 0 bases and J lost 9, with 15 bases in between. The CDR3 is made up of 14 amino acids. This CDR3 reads CASSLVAGGQSYTF. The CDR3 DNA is TGCGCCAGCAGCTTGGTTGCCGGGGGTCAAAGCTACACCTTC.

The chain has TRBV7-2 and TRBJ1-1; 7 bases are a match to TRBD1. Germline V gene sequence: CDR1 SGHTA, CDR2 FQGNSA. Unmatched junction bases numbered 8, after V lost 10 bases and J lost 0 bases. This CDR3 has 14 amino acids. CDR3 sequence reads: CATQPGQMNTEAFF. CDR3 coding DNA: TGTGCCACACAACCGGGACAGATGAACACTGAAGCTTTCTTT.

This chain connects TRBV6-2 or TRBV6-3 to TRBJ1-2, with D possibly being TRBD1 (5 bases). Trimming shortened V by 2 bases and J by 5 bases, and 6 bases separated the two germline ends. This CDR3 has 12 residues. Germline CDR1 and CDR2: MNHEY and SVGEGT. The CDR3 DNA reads TGTGCCAGCAGTTACGCAGGGTATGGCTACACCTTC. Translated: CASSYAGYGYTF.

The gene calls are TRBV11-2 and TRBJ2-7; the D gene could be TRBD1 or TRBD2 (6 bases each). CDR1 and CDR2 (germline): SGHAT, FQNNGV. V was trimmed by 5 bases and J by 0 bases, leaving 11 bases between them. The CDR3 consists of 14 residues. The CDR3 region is CASSITGASYEQYF. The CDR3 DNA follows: TGTGCCAGCAGCATCACGGGGGCCTCCTACGAGCAGTACTTC.

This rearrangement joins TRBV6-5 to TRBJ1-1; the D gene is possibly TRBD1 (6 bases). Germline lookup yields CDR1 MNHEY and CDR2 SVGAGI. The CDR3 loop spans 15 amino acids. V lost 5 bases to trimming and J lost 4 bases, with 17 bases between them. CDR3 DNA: TGTGCCAGCAGTCCAGCGGACAGAGGGAGCACTGAAGCTTTCTTT. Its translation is CASSPADRGSTEAFF.

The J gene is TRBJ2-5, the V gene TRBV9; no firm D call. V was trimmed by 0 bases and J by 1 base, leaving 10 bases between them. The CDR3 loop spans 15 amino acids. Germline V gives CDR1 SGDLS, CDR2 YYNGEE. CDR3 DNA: TGTGCCAGCAGCGTAGCTAACGGAATCCAAGAGACCCAGTACTTC. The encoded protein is CASSVANGIQETQYF.

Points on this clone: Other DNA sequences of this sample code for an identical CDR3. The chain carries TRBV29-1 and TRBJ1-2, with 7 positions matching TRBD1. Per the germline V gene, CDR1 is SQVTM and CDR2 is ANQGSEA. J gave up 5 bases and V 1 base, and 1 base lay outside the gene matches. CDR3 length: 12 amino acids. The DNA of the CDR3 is TGCAGCGTTGAAGGACAGGGATATGGCTACACCTTC. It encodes CSVEGQGYGYTF.

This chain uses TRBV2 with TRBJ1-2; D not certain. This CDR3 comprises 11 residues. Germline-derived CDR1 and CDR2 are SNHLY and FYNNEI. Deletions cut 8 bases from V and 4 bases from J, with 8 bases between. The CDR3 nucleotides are TGTGCCAGCGTCAGCTCCTATGGCTACACCTTC. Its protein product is CASVSSYGYTF. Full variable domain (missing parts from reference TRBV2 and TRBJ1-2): EPEVTQTPSHQVTQMGQEVILRCVPISNHLYFYWYRQILGQKVEFLVSFYNNEISEKSEIFDDQFSVERPDGSNFTLKIRSTKLEDSAMYFCASVSSYGYTFGSGTRLTVV.

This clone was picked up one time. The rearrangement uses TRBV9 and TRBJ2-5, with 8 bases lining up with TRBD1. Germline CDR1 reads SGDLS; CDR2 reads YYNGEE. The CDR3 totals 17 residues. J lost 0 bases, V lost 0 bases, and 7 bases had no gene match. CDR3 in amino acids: CASSVESGGLYQETQYF. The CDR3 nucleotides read TGTGCCAGCAGCGTAGAATCAGGGGGCTTGTACCAAGAGACCCAGTACTTC.

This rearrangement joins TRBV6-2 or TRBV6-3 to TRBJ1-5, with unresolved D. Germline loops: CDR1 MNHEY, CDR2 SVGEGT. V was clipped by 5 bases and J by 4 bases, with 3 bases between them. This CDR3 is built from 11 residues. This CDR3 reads CASSRNQPQHF. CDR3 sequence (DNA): TGTGCCAGCAGTCGAAATCAGCCCCAGCATTTT.

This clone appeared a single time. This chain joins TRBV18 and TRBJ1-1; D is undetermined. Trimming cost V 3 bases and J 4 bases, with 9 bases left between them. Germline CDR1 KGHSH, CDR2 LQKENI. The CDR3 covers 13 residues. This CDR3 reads CASSPAGSTEAFF. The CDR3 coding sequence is TGTGCCAGCTCACCGGCGGGTAGCACTGAAGCTTTCTTT.